The sequence of this T cell receptor beta chain was determined in a study of cytotoxic CD8 clonotypes in ibrutinib-treated CLL. About the research overall: Partial response was seen in about 24 patients and complete response in 2; after median roughly 66 months, approximately 14 stayed remitted, about 12 progressed.

Sequenced by immunoSEQ multiplex PCR; TCRdb stores in-frame clones only, minus some. The sample shows 110,000 to 150,000 clones, 76% of them seen only once. This CDR3 has 15 amino acids. The V end lost 3 bases, the J end lost 4 bases, and 12 bases lay between the germline ends. CDR1 and CDR2 from the germline V gene are LNHNV and YYDKDF (reference sequence). The starting material was PBMCs, obtained after 24 months of ibrutinib treatment. V and J are TRBV15 and TRBJ1-4; D remains ambiguous. The receptor was isolated from a human donor with chronic lymphocytic leukemia. CDR3 protein: CATSRDGRSNEKLFF. CDR3 sequence (DNA): TGTGCCACCAGCAGGGACGGACGGAGTAATGAAAAACTGTTTTTT.